One sample yielded the 11 T cell receptor beta chains listed below, sequenced in a study of immune evolution from preneoplasia to lung adenocarcinoma. Here immunoSEQ multiplex PCR was the method, and the copy in TCRdb shows in-frame clones only, minus some. The data contain 4,200 or so clones, 85% of them seen just once; the ten biggest clones take up around 2.8%. Sequencing used FFPE invasive lung adenocarcinoma tissue. These TCRs come from a person aged 50 to 59 with lung adenocarcinoma.

The chain joins TRBV30 to TRBJ1-1; TRBD1 aligns across 9 bases. The germline gives CDR1 GTSNPN, CDR2 SVGIG (reference sequence). This CDR3 region has 14 residues. With 5 bases clipped from V and 3 bases from J, the junction kept 7 bases outside the gene matches. CDR3 residues: CAWGTGQGYTEAFF. CDR3 nucleotides: TGTGCCTGGGGTACCGGACAGGGGTACACTGAAGCTTTCTTT.

V usage is TRBV5-6 and J usage is TRBJ2-3; a weak D match, TRBD1 (6 bases). The CDR3 spans 15 residues. The V end lost 4 bases, the J end lost 4 bases, and 16 bases lay between the germline ends. Germline CDR1 is SGHDT and CDR2 is YYEEEE. CDR3 loop: CASSHIQGPSDTQYF. As DNA, the CDR3 is TGTGCCAGCAGCCACATACAGGGCCCCTCAGATACGCAGTATTTT.

The chain couples TRBV19 to TRBJ2-1; 12 bases fit TRBD2. The CDR3 spans 16 residues. The J segment lost 7 bases and the V segment lost 4 bases, leaving 8 bases of the junction unmatched. Germline CDR1 is LNHDA and CDR2 is SQIVND (reference sequence). The CDR3 region is CASSNLAGGPRNEQFF. CDR3 coding DNA: TGTGCCAGTAGTAACCTAGCGGGAGGGCCAAGGAATGAGCAGTTCTTC.

This sequence joins TRBV19 and TRBJ2-7; 9 bases are shared with TRBD2. V was clipped by 8 bases and J by 2 bases; unmatched bases: 4. In germline, CDR1 is LNHDA, CDR2 SQIVND (reference sequence). CDR3 size: 13 residues. CDR3 sequence: CASLASGAYEQYF. Here the CDR3 DNA reads TGTGCCAGTCTGGCTAGCGGGGCCTACGAGCAGTACTTC.

The CDR3 loop is CAISETAGVYEQYF. CDR3 in DNA: TGTGCCATCAGTGAGACGGCAGGGGTGTACGAGCAGTACTTC. The genes are TRBV10-3 and TRBJ2-7; tentatively, D is TRBD1 (6 bases). Per germline, CDR1 ENHRY and CDR2 SYGVKD. Trimming shortened V by 2 bases and J by 4 bases, and 12 bases separated the two germline ends. The CDR3 contains 14 residues.

J is TRBJ2-2 and V is TRBV6-4; 8 bases are a match to TRBD2. Germline V lookup: CDR1 MRHNA, CDR2 SNTAGT. Unmatched junction bases numbered 2, after V lost 6 bases and J lost 5 bases. This CDR3 spans 13 amino acids. CDR3: CASRSGGTGELFF. CDR3 bases: TGTGCCAGCAGATCGGGGGGGACCGGGGAGCTGTTTTTT.

The chain recombines TRBV6-6 with TRBJ2-3; D is perhaps TRBD1 (5 bases). Trimming took 4 bases from V and 2 from J, leaving 13 bases between them. CDR1 is MNHNY, CDR2 SVGAGI, per germline (reference sequence). The CDR3 loop spans 15 amino acids. The CDR3 sequence: CASSFQGFYTDTQYF. The CDR3 region has the DNA TGTGCCAGCAGTTTCCAGGGCTTCTACACAGATACGCAGTATTTT.

This clone has only a few counts. V is TRBV7-2 and J is TRBJ1-1; D may be TRBD1 (6 bases). Germline CDR1 reads SGHTA; CDR2 reads FQGNSA. V dropped 6 bases and J dropped 11 bases, with 22 bases sitting between them. The CDR3 extends over 14 amino acids. The CDR3 nucleotides read TGTGCCAGCAGGCCAGGGGTGGGGAGAGTAACGGCTTTCTTT. This encodes CASRPGVGRVTAFF. The full variable domain, in which reference TRBV7-2 and TRBJ1-1 provide the parts outside the CDR3, is GAGVSQSPSNKVTEKGKDVELRCDPISGHTALYWYRQSLGQGLEFLIYFQGNSAPDKSGLPSDRFSAERTGGSVSTLTIQRTQQEDSAVYLCASRPGVGRVTAFFGQGTRLTVV.

The rearrangement joins TRBV30 to TRBJ2-7, with D possibly being TRBD2 (6 bases). Trimming removed 2 bases from V and 2 bases from J, with 22 bases in between. The CDR3 has 17 residues. The germline V gene encodes CDR1 GTSNPN and CDR2 SVGIG (reference sequence). CDR3 sequence (DNA): TGTGCCTGGAGTCTTTGGGTTACCTCGGGAGCGGCCTACGAGCAGTACTTC. Protein sequence: CAWSLWVTSGAAYEQYF.

The chain employs TRBV5-6 and TRBJ2-5; 8 bases fit TRBD2. The CDR3 is 17 residues long. J lost 3 bases, V lost 0 bases, and 10 bases had no gene match. Germline CDR1 and CDR2: SGHDT and YYEEEE. Here the CDR3 reads CASSLGLTRAGEETQYF. The CDR3 nucleotides are TGTGCCAGCAGCTTGGGGCTCACTAGAGCGGGAGAAGAGACCCAGTACTTC.

The chain carries TRBV14 and TRBJ1-2, with 10 bases identical to TRBD1. The CDR3 sequence is 15 residues long. After removal of 3 bases from V and 3 bases from J, the junction contained 4 bases not matched to a gene. Per germline, CDR1 SGHDN and CDR2 FVKESK. The CDR3 coding sequence is TGTGCCAGCAGCCAGACAGGGGGCTATGACTATGGCTACACCTTC. It specifies CASSQTGGYDYGYTF.